The clone carrying this T cell receptor (beta chain) is a singleton in its sample. The data derive from a study of blood T cell repertoires in COVID-19. Using immunoSEQ multiplex PCR, the repertoire was profiled, and TCRdb retains in-frame clones only, with some absent. Here the sample spans some 130,000 clones, about 72% being singletons. Germline CDR1 SEHNR, CDR2 FQNEAQ (reference sequence). V was clipped by 4 bases and J by 13 bases; unmatched bases: 10. This CDR3 is built from 16 residues. Sequencing was done on a sample of peripheral blood. The source is a man aged 55 to 70 who had recovered from COVID-19. The chain carries TRBV7-9 and TRBJ2-1, with 16 bases identical to TRBD2. CDR3 sequence (DNA): TGTGCCAGCAGCTCCCACTCGGGACTAGCGGGGGGGAAACAGTTCTTC. Its translation is CASSSHSGLAGGKQFF.